A selection of T cell receptor beta chains follows, all from one sample in a study of cytomegalovirus exposure and HLA in healthy donors. Generated by immunoSEQ multiplex PCR, the TCRdb table keeps only in-frame clones and is missing some. Among 150,000 to 160,000 clones listed, roughly 80% were seen once. The sample was PBMCs. These TCRs come from a man under 40 in good health and CMV-seropositive. The CDR3 runs from the conserved cysteine through the conserved F or W. The D gene is left open where the match is weak. Clone size appears in some rows only: once, few, many, or a class for an expanded clone.

j_call clone_size v_call d_call cdr3_nt cdr3_aa
TRBJ2-3 - TRBV9 TRBD2 TGTGCCAGCAGCGTAGCTACGGGGCTAGCGGGGGGGCGTAGAACAGATACGCAGTATTTT CASSVATGLAGGRRTDTQYF
TRBJ1-4 - TRBV29-1 TRBD1 TGCAGCGGCGGGACAGCGGCGGGTGAAAAACTGTTTTTT CSGGTAAGEKLFF
TRBJ2-1 - TRBV18 TRBD2 TGTGCCAGCTCACCCCCGGGACTAGCGGACAATGAGCAGTTCTTC CASSPPGLADNEQFF
TRBJ1-2 - TRBV5-1 - TGCGCCAGCAGCTCCGAGCGGGGTAACTATGGCTACACCTTC CASSSERGNYGYTF
TRBJ2-5 - TRBV9 - TGTGCCAGCAGCGGCGGGACTGGAGAAGAGACCCAGTACTTC CASSGGTGEETQYF
TRBJ1-5 - TRBV6-4 TRBD1 TGTGCCGACCAGGGGGGAAATCAGCCCCAGCATTTT CADQGGNQPQHF
TRBJ2-7 - TRBV6-4 - TGTGCCAGCAGGGCTCGGGGTAGCCTTTACGAGCAGTACTTC CASRARGSLYEQYF
TRBJ2-3 once TRBV7-2 TRBD1 TGTGCCAGCAGCTTTCCCACCGGACAGGGGCAGGGGGATACGCAGTATTTT CASSFPTGQGQGDTQYF
TRBJ1-3 once TRBV15 - TGTGCCACCAGCCCCCCCCGGAGAACCTCTGGAAACACCATATATTTT CATSPPRRTSGNTIYF
TRBJ1-2 few TRBV11-1 - TGTGCCAGCAGCCCGGTCGGTACTATGAGTCATGGCTACACCTTC CASSPVGTMSHGYTF
TRBJ2-1 - TRBV13 TRBD1 TGTGCCAGCAGCCAACCACCGGGACAGGGGAGAAATGAGCAGTTCTTC CASSQPPGQGRNEQFF
TRBJ1-1 - TRBV7-2 TRBD1 TGTGCCAGCAGAGCGACAGGGCGATTATCTGAAGCTTTCTTT CASRATGRLSEAFF
TRBJ1-6 - TRBV5-1 - TGCGCCAGCAGCTTCAGCGGTTCACCCCTCCACTTT CASSFSGSPLHF
TRBJ1-2 - TRBV28 - TGTGCCAGCAGTCCCCACCAGGGTAACTATGGCTACACCTTC CASSPHQGNYGYTF
TRBJ1-1 - TRBV19 - TGTGCCAGTAGACAAACAGGGAGCCCTGAAGCTTTCTTT CASRQTGSPEAFF
TRBJ1-2 - TRBV9 TRBD1 TGTGCCAGCAGCGTAGCGGGGGACAGCGCTAACTATGGCTACACCTTC CASSVAGDSANYGYTF
TRBJ1-2 - TRBV5-1 - TGCGCCAGCAGCTTGTCGGCGGGTAGTAATGGCTACACCTTC CASSLSAGSNGYTF
TRBJ2-2 - TRBV4-2 TRBD1 TGTGCCAGCAGCCAAGGGGACAGGGGTAACACCGGGGAGCTGTTTTTT CASSQGDRGNTGELFF
TRBJ2-2 few TRBV4-1 - TGCGCCAGCAGCCAAGATCTCGGACAGTTTCGGAGGGGGCACCGGGGGCTGTTTTTT CASSQDLGQFRRGHRGLFF
TRBJ2-1 - TRBV7-6 TRBD2 TGTGCCAGCAGCCCCACGGTAGCGGGAGTTCACAATGAGCAGTTCTTC CASSPTVAGVHNEQFF
TRBJ1-6 few TRBV5-1 TRBD1 TGCGCCAGCAGTCTCCTGGGACAGGATAATTCACCCCTCCACTTT CASSLLGQDNSPLHF
TRBJ2-3 - TRBV19 - TGTGCCAGTAGAAATAACCTAGCGTTCGGCACAGATACGCAGTATTTT CASRNNLAFGTDTQYF
TRBJ1-2 - TRBV28 - TGTGCCAGCAGTCCAGGCTTTTATGGCTACACCTTC CASSPGFYGYTF
TRBJ2-5 - TRBV2 TRBD2 TGTGCCAGCAGGACCCCCCGGAATAGCGGGGAAGAGACCCAGTACTTC CASRTPRNSGEETQYF
TRBJ2-7 - TRBV27 TRBD2 TGTGCCAGCAGCTCTAGCGGGAGGAGTCAAGAGCAGTACTTC CASSSSGRSQEQYF
TRBJ1-2 - TRBV30 TRBD1 TGTGCCTGGAGTAGAGGGGGCGGCTACACCTTC CAWSRGGGYTF
TRBJ2-2 - TRBV2 - TGTGCCAGCAGTCAACAGGGAGGGGACACCGGGGAGCTGTTTTTT CASSQQGGDTGELFF
TRBJ1-2 - TRBV5-1 TRBD1 TGCGCCAGCAGCCGGGGACAGTCCTATGGCTACACCTTC CASSRGQSYGYTF
TRBJ2-3 - TRBV5-4 - TGTGCCAGCAGCTTAGTACAGGGCAGCACAGATACGCAGTATTTT CASSLVQGSTDTQYF
TRBJ2-5 - TRBV30 - TGTGCCTGGAATAGAGGACAGCAAGAGACCCAGTACTTC CAWNRGQQETQYF
TRBJ1-2 few TRBV6-5 - TGTGCCAGCAGTAGAAGTCAGGGAGGGTATGGCTACACCTTC CASSRSQGGYGYTF
TRBJ1-2 - TRBV11-2 - TGTGCCAGCAGCAGTATAGATGGCTACACCTTC CASSSIDGYTF
TRBJ2-7 - TRBV18 - TGTGCCAGCTCCCTATTAGCAGCCGAGCAGTACTTC CASSLLAAEQYF
TRBJ2-6 - TRBV27 - TGTGCCAGCAGTTTAGAGTTTGGGGCCAACGTCCTGACTTTC CASSLEFGANVLTF
TRBJ1-1 - TRBV9 - TGTGCCAGCAGCGCGTTATTGAACACTGAAGCTTTCTTT CASSALLNTEAFF
TRBJ1-1 - TRBV2 TRBD1 TGTGCCAGCAGCGTACAGGGGGCGAACACTGAAGCTTTCTTT CASSVQGANTEAFF
TRBJ1-5 - TRBV4-3 - TGCGCCAGCAGCCCGGAGACAGATTATAGCAATCAGCCCCAGCATTTT CASSPETDYSNQPQHF
TRBJ1-1 - TRBV7-8 TRBD1 TGTGCCAGCAGCCCGGGGACAGCCAACACTGAAGCTTTCTTT CASSPGTANTEAFF
TRBJ2-3 - TRBV6-5 TRBD1 TGTGCCAGCAGTTTAGTACTGGACAGGGGATCGCAGTATTTT CASSLVLDRGSQYF
TRBJ2-3 - TRBV5-6 TRBD2 TGTGCCAGCAGCATACTAGCGGGAGTGAGCACAGATACGCAGTATTTT CASSILAGVSTDTQYF
TRBJ2-5 - TRBV14 TRBD2 TGTGCCAGCAGCCCCGGACTAGCGGCGACGTACCAAGAGACCCAGTACTTC CASSPGLAATYQETQYF
TRBJ1-1 - TRBV29-1 - TGCAGCGTTACACAGGGAAACGGGGCTGAAGCTTTCTTT CSVTQGNGAEAFF
TRBJ1-3 few TRBV12-5 - TGTGCTAGTGGGGGGGCCGGGCTGAACTCTGGAAACACCATATATTTT CASGGAGLNSGNTIYF
TRBJ2-7 - TRBV30 - TGTGCCTGGATCGCGGGGATGATATCCTACGAGCAGTACTTC CAWIAGMISYEQYF
TRBJ2-1 few TRBV5-6 - TGTGCCAGCAGCTTGGTCGACCCGGGGAAAAGAAAGTTCTTC CASSLVDPGKRKFF
TRBJ1-2 - TRBV2 TRBD1 TGTGCCAGCAGTGAAGGGACAGGACCTTATGGCAATGGCTACACCTTC CASSEGTGPYGNGYTF
TRBJ1-1 - TRBV6-6 - TGTGCCAGCAGTCAGGTCGGTTTACAGAACACTGAAGCTTTCTTT CASSQVGLQNTEAFF
TRBJ2-2 - TRBV6-5 TRBD1 TGTGCCAGCAGTTACTCGAGGCCAGGGGGAACCGGGGAGCTGTTTTTT CASSYSRPGGTGELFF